Listed here are 14 T cell receptor beta chains from one sample, sequenced in a study of metastatic and nonmetastatic thyroid tumors. Nobody among the patients had been given any treatment before thyroid surgery. TCRdb recomputed clones from the PCR reads via MiXCR. The data show roughly 34,000 clones, with 20% to 25% seen just once and 2.5% to 3.5% held by the top ten. The sequenced material came from tumor tissue. The receptor source for this set is a male donor with papillary thyroid cancer or a benign thyroid nodule (not recorded which). Some clones in this sample may be carry-over from other donors' samples.

There are many counts of this clone. The chain recombines TRBV28 with TRBJ2-3; 7 nucleotides match TRBD1. The CDR3 length is 15 residues. The trim removed 5 bases at V and 1 base at J, leaving 6 bases unmatched. The germline V gene encodes CDR1 MDHEN and CDR2 SYDVKM. The CDR3 region is CASSKATGRTDTQYF. DNA of the CDR3: TGTGCCAGCAGTAAAGCGACAGGGCGCACAGATACGCAGTATTTT.

This clone was counted ten times or more. The DNA for the CDR3 is TGTGCCAGCAGTTTAGGGACAGGCAATCTAGGCATTCAGTACTTC. Amino acids: CASSLGTGNLGIQYF. The V gene is TRBV28, the J gene TRBJ2-4, with 8 bases identical to TRBD1. CDR1 and CDR2 from the germline V gene are MDHEN and SYDVKM. Unmatched junction bases numbered 9, after V lost 2 bases and J lost 9 bases. The length of the CDR3 is 15 residues. The variable domain in full, with the rest retrieved from reference TRBV28 and TRBJ2-4, is DVKVTQSSRYLVKRTGEKVFLECVQDMDHENMFWYRQDPGLGLRLIYFSYDVKMKEKGDIPEGYSVSREKKERFSLILESASTNQTSMYLCASSLGTGNLGIQYFGAGTRLSVL.

Ten or more counts support this clone. The chain is built from TRBV20-1 and TRBJ2-3; 12 bases are shared with TRBD2. This CDR3 is 15 amino acids long. Germline CDR1 reads DFQATT; CDR2 reads SNEGSKA (reference sequence). The ends lost 6 bases at V and 4 bases at J; junction bases unmatched: 8. The CDR3 region is CSAAELAGGSDTQYF. Here the CDR3 DNA reads TGCAGTGCCGCGGAACTAGCGGGAGGTTCAGATACGCAGTATTTT.

The chain couples TRBV4-2 to TRBJ2-1; 9 nucleotides line up with TRBD2. The J segment lost 10 bases and the V segment lost 1 base, leaving 11 bases of the junction unmatched. There are 16 residues in the CDR3. Germline lookup yields CDR1 LGHNA and CDR2 YNFKEQ. DNA for the CDR3: TGTGCCAGCAGCCAAGGGTTTGCGGGAGGGCCCGGGGAGCAGTTCTTC. Residues: CASSQGFAGGPGEQFF.

This clone is labeled medium-sized. The genes are TRBV7-9 and TRBJ2-7; 14 nucleotides agree with TRBD2. The germline V gene has CDR1 SEHNR and CDR2 FQNEAQ (reference sequence). The CDR3 totals 16 residues. The trim removed 3 bases at V and 5 bases at J, leaving 6 bases unmatched. CDR3 in amino acids: CASSFPTSGRGNEQYF. CDR3 bases: TGTGCCAGCAGCTTTCCGACTAGCGGGAGGGGCAACGAGCAGTACTTC.

There are a few counts of this clone. The rearrangement joins TRBV6-1 to TRBJ1-6; D is perhaps TRBD1 (6 bases). The length of the CDR3 is 17 residues. V shed 2 bases and J shed 7 bases, with 18 bases lying between them. Germline V gives CDR1 MNHNS, CDR2 SASEGT. This chain's CDR3 is CASSEFGGLQGNSPLHF. The CDR3 nucleotides are TGTGCCAGCAGTGAATTTGGGGGCCTCCAGGGAAATTCACCCCTCCACTTT.

This clone was observed at least ten times. The V gene is TRBV4-3, the J gene TRBJ2-7; D call uncertain. Trimming took off 0 bases at V and 1 base at J, with 10 bases between the two ends. This CDR3 has 15 residues. CDR1 LGHNA and CDR2 YSLEER come from the germline V gene. This CDR3 reads CASSQDWPGSYEQYF. The CDR3 region has the DNA TGCGCCAGCAGCCAAGATTGGCCCGGGTCCTACGAGCAGTACTTC.

The chain has TRBV27 and TRBJ2-3; tentatively, D is TRBD2 (6 bases). With 2 bases removed from V and 7 bases from J, the gap between germline ends came to 19 bases. The germline CDR1 and CDR2 sequences are MNHEY and SMNVEV (reference sequence). The CDR3 contains 16 residues. As DNA, the CDR3 is TGTGCCAGCAGTTTAGGGGCCGGGGGACCGGTATATACGCAGTATTTT. Encoded protein: CASSLGAGGPVYTQYF.

This clone was seen many times. The rearrangement links TRBV5-6 to TRBJ2-5, with D perhaps TRBD1 (5 bases). Trimming took off 0 bases at V and 2 bases at J, with 8 bases between the two ends. Germline CDR1 is SGHDT and CDR2 is YYEEEE. The CDR3 has 14 amino acids. For the CDR3, the DNA is TGTGCCAGCAGCTTGGGAGCAGGGCAAGAGACCCAGTACTTC. It specifies CASSLGAGQETQYF.

The gene calls are TRBV6-1 and TRBJ2-1, with 9 positions matching TRBD2. Germline V gene sequence: CDR1 MNHNS, CDR2 SASEGT. V gave up 6 bases and J gave up 13 bases; unmatched junction bases: 7. CDR3 size: 12 residues. CDR3 residues: CASSLAGLNQFF. DNA of the CDR3: TGTGCCAGCAGCCTAGCGGGGCTAAATCAGTTCTTC.

The table lists this clone with many counts. The genes are TRBV28 and TRBJ2-3, with D perhaps TRBD1 or TRBD2 (6 bases each). CDR3 length equals 15 residues. Trimming pared 7 bases from V and 0 bases from J, leaving 14 bases between. Germline CDR1 is MDHEN and CDR2 is SYDVKM. CDR3: CASIYRDSSTDTQYF. DNA of the CDR3: TGTGCCAGCATATACAGGGACTCTAGCACAGATACGCAGTATTTT.

This clone was seen ten or more times. The chain is built from TRBV20-1 and TRBJ2-1; TRBD1 agrees at 9 bases. The CDR3 consists of 12 residues. Germline loops: CDR1 DFQATT, CDR2 SNEGSKA (reference sequence). The ends lost 6 bases at V and 9 bases at J; junction bases unmatched: 6. The CDR3 DNA is TGCAGTGCGGGGACAGGGAATAGTGAGCAGTTCTTC. It is translated as CSAGTGNSEQFF.

Concerning this clone: One end of the junction fails to match germline, which may point to a read error. This chain joins TRBV7-8 and TRBJ1-6; no clear D. This CDR3 comprises 11 residues. The germline gives CDR1 SGHVS, CDR2 FQNEAQ. The CDR3 reads CASSPWFPLHF. The CDR3, as DNA: TGTGCCAGCAGCCCGTGGTTTCCCCTCCATTTT.

This clone has just one count. CDR3 in amino acids: CSASSRPTSYTGELFF. DNA of the CDR3: TGCAGTGCTAGTAGCCGCCCTACTAGCTACACCGGGGAGCTGTTTTTT. J is TRBJ2-2 and V is TRBV20-1; possible D gene TRBD2, 6 bases. This CDR3 spans 16 amino acids. V was shortened by 3 bases and J by 3 bases, with 17 bases between the two germline ends. The V gene's germline CDR1 is DFQATT and CDR2 SNEGSKA (reference sequence).